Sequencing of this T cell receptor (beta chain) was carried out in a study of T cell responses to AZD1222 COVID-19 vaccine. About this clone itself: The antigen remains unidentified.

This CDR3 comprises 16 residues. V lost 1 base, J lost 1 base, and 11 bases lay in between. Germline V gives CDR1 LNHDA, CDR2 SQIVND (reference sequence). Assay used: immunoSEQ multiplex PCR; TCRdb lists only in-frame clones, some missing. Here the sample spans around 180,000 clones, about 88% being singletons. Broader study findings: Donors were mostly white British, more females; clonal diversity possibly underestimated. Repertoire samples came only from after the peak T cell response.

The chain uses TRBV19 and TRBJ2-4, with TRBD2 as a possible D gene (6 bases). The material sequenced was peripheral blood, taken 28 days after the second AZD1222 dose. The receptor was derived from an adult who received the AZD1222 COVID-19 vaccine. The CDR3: CASSIGGGVAKNIQYF. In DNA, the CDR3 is TGTGCCAGTAGTATAGGCGGCGGGGTGGCCAAAAACATTCAGTACTTC. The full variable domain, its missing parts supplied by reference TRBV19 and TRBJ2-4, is DGGITQSPKYLFRKEGQNVTLSCEQNLNHDAMYWYRQDPGQGLRLIYYSQIVNDFQKGDIAEGYSVSREKKESFPLTVTSAQKNPTAFYLCASSIGGGVAKNIQYFGAGTRLSVL.